This TCR beta chain was found in a study of beta chain features in type 1 diabetes. For this clone: Its matching antigen is unknown.

General study results and limits: Patients showed naive, central memory and Treg TCRB repertoires that appeared more similar than those of healthy donors.

Reverse transcribing all isolated RNA meant expressed TCRB transcripts were sequenced. Some clones are missing from TCRdb's copy, which holds only in-frame ones; the method was immunoSEQ multiplex PCR. The sample contains a few hundred thousand clones, roughly 12% of which appear only once. One heparinised draw, averaging about 0.11 L, was taken per donor. Sorted CD4+ subsets: naive, central memory, regulatory, stem cell-like memory (CD45RO/CCR7/CD25/CD127/CD95/CD27 panel). Each of the sorted populations had a purity greater than 95%. The V gene end was trimmed by 4 bases and the J gene end by 4 bases; junction bases not matched to a gene: 10. The CDR3 extends over 15 amino acids. Germline V gene lookup returns CDR1 SQVTM and CDR2 ANQGSEA.

V is TRBV29-1 and J is TRBJ2-5, with TRBD2 matching over 9 bases. This TCR was sampled from a man in his late teens or twenties in good health. What was sequenced was naive CD4+ T cells from blood. The CDR3 region has the DNA TGCAGCGTTGTATTGGCGGGAGGGTACCGAGAGACCCAGTACTTC. It translates to CSVVLAGGYRETQYF. Drawing the rest from reference TRBV29-1 and TRBJ2-5, the complete variable domain is SAVISQKPSRDICQRGTSLTIQCQVDSQVTMMFWYRQQPGQSLTLIATANQGSEATYESGFVIDKFPISRPNLTFSTLTVSNMSPEDSSIYLCSVVLAGGYRETQYFGPGTRLLVL.